The 11 T cell receptor beta chains presented below share a single source sample, sequenced in a study of blood T cell repertoires in COVID-19. Here immunoSEQ multiplex PCR was the method, and the copy in TCRdb shows in-frame clones only, minus some. The sample lists about 200,000 clones, about 90% occurring once. The source material was peripheral blood. These receptors all come from a man aged 60-69 years with COVID-19, enrolled during active disease.

The chain uses TRBV19 and TRBJ2-2, with TRBD2 as a possible D gene (5 bases). Trimming shortened V by 6 bases and J by 5 bases, and 16 bases separated the two germline ends. The CDR3 covers 15 residues. The germline V gene has CDR1 LNHDA and CDR2 SQIVND (reference sequence). CDR3 in DNA: TGTGCCAGTAGCCCTAGCTTGAGGAGGACCGGGGAGCTGTTTTTT. It is translated as CASSPSLRRTGELFF. The whole variable domain, remainder taken from reference TRBV19 and TRBJ2-2, is DGGITQSPKYLFRKEGQNVTLSCEQNLNHDAMYWYRQDPGQGLRLIYYSQIVNDFQKGDIAEGYSVSREKKESFPLTVTSAQKNPTAFYLCASSPSLRRTGELFFGEGSRLTVL.

The chain uses TRBV19 and TRBJ2-3; D is possibly TRBD2 (5 bases). This CDR3 has 17 amino acids. Germline assignment: CDR1 LNHDA and CDR2 SQIVND (reference sequence). V lost 7 bases and J 6 bases, leaving 26 bases between the germline ends. This chain's CDR3 is CASTTNEAGRGVDTQYF. In DNA form, the CDR3 reads TGTGCCAGTACCACGAATGAGGCGGGCCGAGGAGTGGATACGCAGTATTTT.

The rearrangement uses TRBV5-1 and TRBJ2-7; 7 bases fit TRBD1. The trim removed 2 bases at V and 0 bases at J, leaving 5 bases unmatched. CDR1 and CDR2 from the germline V gene are SGHRS and YFSETQ. The CDR3 runs 15 residues. The CDR3 DNA reads as TGCGCCAGCAGCTTTGGTGACAGGGACTCCTACGAGCAGTACTTC. This gives the protein CASSFGDRDSYEQYF.

The chain employs TRBV5-1 and TRBJ2-1; TRBD2 might be the D (6 bases). CDR1 SGHRS and CDR2 YFSETQ come from the germline V gene. The CDR3 runs to 16 residues. V lost 5 bases, J lost 0 bases, and 15 bases lay in between. The CDR3 region is CASRPTLGSSYNEQFF. In DNA, the CDR3 is TGCGCCAGCAGGCCGACTCTCGGGAGCTCCTACAATGAGCAGTTCTTC.

The chain employs TRBV3-1 (or the pseudogene TRBV3-2) and TRBJ1-3, with a weak D call TRBD1 (6 bases). V dropped 5 bases and J dropped 1 base, with 9 bases sitting between them. Per germline, CDR1 LGHDT and CDR2 YNNKEL (reference sequence). The CDR3 spans 14 residues. CDR3 nucleotides: TGTGCCAGCAGCTTGGGACAATCTGGAAACACCATATATTTT. Protein: CASSLGQSGNTIYF.

V gene TRBV3-1 (or the pseudogene TRBV3-2) combines with J gene TRBJ1-1; unclear D gene. V was pared by 1 base and J by 11 bases, with 14 bases between. CDR3 length equals 13 residues. CDR1 and CDR2 (germline): LGHDT, YNNKEL (reference sequence). The chain's CDR3 is CASSQGLRFRAFF. The CDR3 DNA is TGTGCCAGCAGCCAAGGGTTGAGATTTCGGGCTTTCTTT.

This chain links TRBV3-1 (or the pseudogene TRBV3-2) with TRBJ2-1; 12 bases align to TRBD2. CDR1 and CDR2 from the germline V gene are LGHDT and YNNKEL (reference sequence). This CDR3 is built from 16 residues. V gave up 1 base and J gave up 5 bases; unmatched junction bases: 3. Written as DNA, the CDR3 is TGTGCCAGCAGCCAAGTCGCTAGCGGGAGGGACAATGAGCAGTTCTTC. This gives the protein CASSQVASGRDNEQFF.

With respect to this clone: The same CDR3 arises from other DNA sequences in this sample as well. The genes are TRBV30 and TRBJ1-1, with D possibly TRBD1 on 6 matching bases. CDR1 is GTSNPN, CDR2 SVGIG, per germline (reference sequence). The CDR3 consists of 13 residues. Between the trimmed V and J ends, which lost 3 bases and 4 bases, there was a span of 12 bases. CDR3 region: CAWSVRRGTEAFF. The CDR3 DNA is TGTGCCTGGAGCGTCCGCAGGGGCACTGAAGCTTTCTTT.

This rearrangement joins TRBV27 to TRBJ2-7; maybe TRBD2 (6 bases). The germline V gene encodes CDR1 MNHEY and CDR2 SMNVEV (reference sequence). The CDR3 has 14 residues. Trimming pared 6 bases from V and 5 bases from J, leaving 17 bases between. CDR3 DNA: TGTGCCAGCAGCCGGTGGAGGGGTCGGGACGAGCAGTACTTC. Its protein is CASSRWRGRDEQYF.

CDR3 residues: CASRRAGMNTEAFF. For the CDR3, the DNA is TGTGCCAGCAGACGGGCGGGGATGAACACTGAAGCTTTCTTT. The chain employs TRBV3-1 (or the pseudogene TRBV3-2) and TRBJ1-1; D is uncertain. The ends were cut back, 6 bases at V and 0 bases at J, with 11 bases in the middle. Germline-derived CDR1 and CDR2 are LGHDT and YNNKEL (reference sequence). The CDR3 spans 14 residues.

About this clone: Other DNA sequences in this sample translate to the same CDR3. V gene TRBV5-1 combines with J gene TRBJ2-1, with a weak D call TRBD1 (5 bases). The CDR3 runs 15 residues. Deletions cut 2 bases from V and 4 bases from J, with 13 bases between. Per germline, CDR1 SGHRS and CDR2 YFSETQ. The CDR3 nucleotides are TGCGCCAGCAGCTTAACAGGATTTGCTTACAATGAGCAGTTCTTC. Its protein is CASSLTGFAYNEQFF.